The 30 T cell receptor beta chains presented below share a single source sample, sequenced in a study of CD8+ T cells in alopecia areata. As for treatment: oral pan-JAK inhibitor, 5-10 mg twice daily. As the sequencing template, cDNA was produced by extracting RNA and reverse transcribing it. Profiling relied on immunoSEQ multiplex PCR, and the TCRdb table lists in-frame clones only, not all of them. The table includes 200,000 to 250,000 clones, approximately 45% detected once. The sequencing used CD4+ T cells sorted from blood, collected around week 36, from a patient treated with tofacitinib. The receptors were sampled from a human donor with alopecia areata.

The chain employs TRBV7-9 and TRBJ1-5; 7 bases line up with TRBD1. The CDR3 extends over 17 amino acids. Trimming took 5 bases from V and 2 from J; bases not matched to a gene: 12. Germline V gene lookup returns CDR1 SEHNR and CDR2 FQNEAQ (reference sequence). In DNA, the CDR3 is TGTGCCAGCAGCCCAGGGGGGGGGCAGGGGGGCAATCAGCCCCAGCATTTT. This sequence encodes CASSPGGGQGGNQPQHF.

This rearrangement joins TRBV29-1 to TRBJ2-1, with D perhaps TRBD1 (6 bases). The CDR3 has 14 residues. Germline-derived CDR1 and CDR2 are SQVTM and ANQGSEA. Trimming took 6 bases from V and 6 from J, leaving 18 bases between them. As DNA, the CDR3 is TGCAGCGTGAAGGGTCAGGGGAGTCCCAATGAGCAGTTCTTC. Translation: CSVKGQGSPNEQFF.

V gene TRBV10-3 combines with J gene TRBJ1-5; D is ambiguous. V shed 3 bases and J shed 6 bases, with 6 bases lying between them. The germline gives CDR1 ENHRY, CDR2 SYGVKD. The CDR3 has 12 amino acids. CDR3 amino acids: CAISDGSQPQHF. In nucleotides, the CDR3 is TGTGCCATCAGTGACGGGAGTCAGCCCCAGCATTTT.

This clone was observed a handful of times. The chain couples TRBV7-2 to TRBJ2-5, with 7 bases identical to TRBD2. This CDR3 contains 14 residues. V shed 5 bases, J shed 5 bases, and the junction held 8 bases outside the gene matches. Germline CDR1 SGHTA, CDR2 FQGNSA. The chain's CDR3 is CASSPGGGQETQYF. The CDR3 coding sequence is TGTGCCAGCAGCCCTGGGGGGGGTCAGGAGACCCAGTACTTC.

This clone was counted only a few times. The gene calls are TRBV6-5 and TRBJ1-2; a weak D match, TRBD1 (5 bases). V lost 3 bases and J 4 bases, leaving 15 bases between the germline ends. The CDR3 loop spans 15 amino acids. From germline, CDR1 is MNHEY and CDR2 SVGAGI. The DNA of the CDR3 is TGTGCCAGCAGTTATGGGGCTCTGAGCGCCTATGGCTACACCTTC. Translation: CASSYGALSAYGYTF.

The chain uses TRBV13 and TRBJ2-7; D unclear. Trimming cost V 0 bases and J 2 bases, with 2 bases left between them. The length of the CDR3 is 12 residues. Germline V gene data show CDR1 as PRHDT and CDR2 as FYEKMQ (reference sequence). The CDR3 is CASSLGAYEQYF. As DNA, the CDR3 is TGTGCCAGCAGCTTAGGAGCCTACGAGCAGTACTTC.

The gene calls are TRBV5-1 and TRBJ2-6; D is perhaps TRBD1 (6 bases). The germline V gene has CDR1 SGHRS and CDR2 YFSETQ. V was cut by 4 bases and J by 0 bases, with 14 bases left in between. The CDR3 is 17 residues long. As DNA, the CDR3 is TGCGCCAGCAGCCCAGGGACATATAGCTCTGGGGCCAACGTCCTGACTTTC. The encoded protein is CASSPGTYSSGANVLTF.

A few counts support this clone. The chain combines TRBV29-1 with TRBJ2-5, with TRBD1 identical over 7 bases. J was trimmed by 4 bases and V by 3 bases; bases with no gene match: 8. The CDR3 spans 14 residues. Germline assignment: CDR1 SQVTM and CDR2 ANQGSEA. CDR3 region: CSVEGEGAGETQYF. DNA for the CDR3: TGCAGCGTTGAGGGTGAGGGGGCAGGAGAGACCCAGTACTTC.

The J gene is TRBJ2-3, the V gene TRBV4-1; 9 nucleotides agree with TRBD2. The CDR3 spans 16 residues. V was pared by 1 base and J by 2 bases, with 4 bases of the junction left unmatched. From germline, CDR1 is MGHRA and CDR2 YSYEKL. CDR3 in DNA: TGCGCCAGCAGCCAAGTCTTAGCGGGGGCCACAGATACGCAGTATTTT. Its translation: CASSQVLAGATDTQYF.

This clone was observed a few times. The genes are TRBV5-8 and TRBJ2-7, with D unresolved. Germline-derived CDR1 and CDR2 are SGHTS and YDEGEE. The ends were cut back, 0 bases at V and 3 bases at J, with 16 bases in the middle. The CDR3 is made up of 16 amino acids. CDR3 bases: TGTGCCAGCAGCTTGGGTTTCTGGCAGGACCACTACGAGCAGTACTTC. It specifies CASSLGFWQDHYEQYF.

This chain links TRBV25-1 with TRBJ2-3; D is unresolved. Germline V gene data show CDR1 as MGHDK and CDR2 as SYGVNS. V was trimmed by 6 bases and J by 1 base, leaving 8 bases between them. CDR3 length: 13 amino acids. The CDR3 reads CASRRGGTDTQYF. DNA for the CDR3: TGTGCCAGCAGGAGAGGTGGCACAGATACGCAGTATTTT.

This clone was picked up a small number of times. The gene calls are TRBV11-2 and TRBJ2-3, with D possibly matching TRBD1 (6 bases). The CDR3 extends over 14 amino acids. The germline V and J ends were trimmed by 0 bases and 9 bases, with 13 bases remaining between them. The V gene's germline CDR1 is SGHAT and CDR2 FQNNGV. In DNA, the CDR3 is TGTGCCAGCAGCTTAGATCGGGTGCAGGGGACGCAGTATTTT. This translates into CASSLDRVQGTQYF.

The sample holds a few counts of this clone. This sequence joins TRBV7-2 and TRBJ2-2; 7 bases match TRBD2. The CDR3 spans 16 residues. After removal of 5 bases from V and 1 base from J, the junction contained 7 bases not matched to a gene. CDR1 and CDR2 (germline): SGHTA, FQGNSA. The CDR3 DNA sequence: TGTGCCAGCAGCCTCTCGGGGGGACTGAACACCGGGGAGCTGTTTTTT. Its protein is CASSLSGGLNTGELFF.

In this sample, this clone turned up a few times. The CDR3 loop reads CSVATSPGTEAFF. In nucleotides, the CDR3 is TGCAGCGTTGCGACCAGCCCGGGCACTGAAGCTTTCTTT. The chain carries TRBV29-1 and TRBJ1-1, with D uncertain. V was clipped by 4 bases and J by 4 bases, with 13 bases between them. Germline V lookup: CDR1 SQVTM, CDR2 ANQGSEA. The CDR3 extends over 13 amino acids.

This clone was recorded a few times. The chain joins TRBV2 to TRBJ2-7; D uncertain. Trimming removed 7 bases from V and 6 bases from J, with 16 bases in between. In germline, CDR1 is SNHLY, CDR2 FYNNEI. The CDR3 totals 13 residues. CDR3: CASKIASPPEQYF. The CDR3, as DNA: TGTGCCAGCAAGATCGCTAGTCCTCCCGAGCAGTACTTC.

The rearrangement joins TRBV19 to TRBJ1-5; 7 bases align to TRBD1. Unmatched junction bases numbered 7, after V lost 5 bases and J lost 3 bases. The CDR3 length is 15 residues. The germline V gene encodes CDR1 LNHDA and CDR2 SQIVND (reference sequence). The CDR3 region has the DNA TGTGCCAGTAGTTCGAAGGACAGGAACAATCAGCCCCAGCATTTT. Translation: CASSSKDRNNQPQHF.

J is TRBJ1-2 and V is TRBV7-9; D gene unclear. From germline, CDR1 is SEHNR and CDR2 FQNEAQ (reference sequence). This CDR3 is built from 14 residues. The ends were cut back, 1 base at V and 2 bases at J, with 8 bases in the middle. The CDR3 nucleotides are TGTGCCAGCAGCTTAGGGACGGAGAACTATGGCTACACCTTC. Residues: CASSLGTENYGYTF.

This chain links TRBV28 with TRBJ2-7; tentatively, D is TRBD1 or TRBD2 (5 bases each). The V end was cut by 7 bases, the J end by 0 bases, with 10 bases between. This CDR3 contains 13 residues. The germline V gene encodes CDR1 MDHEN and CDR2 SYDVKM. The CDR3 region is CASTRGHSYEQYF. The CDR3 DNA reads as TGTGCCAGCACACGGGGCCACTCCTACGAGCAGTACTTC.

J is TRBJ2-3 and V is TRBV28; D unresolved. V lost 1 base to trimming and J lost 0 bases, with 14 bases between them. This CDR3 is 17 amino acids long. Germline V lookup: CDR1 MDHEN, CDR2 SYDVKM. The CDR3 spells CASSLLGRRGSTDTQYF. The CDR3 coding sequence is TGTGCCAGCAGTTTATTAGGCCGGCGTGGGAGCACAGATACGCAGTATTTT.

This clone showed up just a few times. Different DNA sequences within this sample yield the same CDR3. This chain uses TRBV5-1 with TRBJ2-5; D not resolved. This CDR3 has 11 amino acids. The ends were cut back, 4 bases at V and 5 bases at J, with 6 bases in the middle. Germline V gives CDR1 SGHRS, CDR2 YFSETQ. In DNA form, the CDR3 reads TGCGCCAGCAGCCTGACGGAGACCCAGTACTTC. This encodes CASSLTETQYF.

The rearrangement joins TRBV15 to TRBJ2-5; D not certain. The CDR3 is 13 residues long. V lost 5 bases and J lost 7, with 14 bases in between. Germline loops: CDR1 LNHNV, CDR2 YYDKDF (reference sequence). The CDR3 loop reads CATSPGPKGTQYF. DNA for the CDR3: TGTGCCACCAGCCCCGGACCCAAGGGGACCCAGTACTTC.

V usage is TRBV27 and J usage is TRBJ2-6, with D hard to call. Trimming removed 3 bases from V and 3 bases from J, with 15 bases in between. This CDR3 spans 17 amino acids. The germline V gene has CDR1 MNHEY and CDR2 SMNVEV (reference sequence). CDR3 in DNA: TGTGCCAGCAGTTTCCGTATTAGCTACGGTGGGGCCAACGTCCTGACTTTC. Residues: CASSFRISYGGANVLTF.

The chain couples TRBV29-1 to TRBJ1-1; no clear D gene. The CDR3 runs 14 residues. The germline CDR1 and CDR2 sequences are SQVTM and ANQGSEA. Trimming removed 6 bases at V and 0 bases at J, with 14 bases between. The DNA for the CDR3 is TGCAGCGTCGCCCAATCACGGATGAACACTGAAGCTTTCTTT. This translates into CSVAQSRMNTEAFF.

The gene calls are TRBV29-1 and TRBJ2-5, with 14 bases identical to TRBD2. CDR1 SQVTM and CDR2 ANQGSEA come from the germline V gene. The CDR3 consists of 15 residues. V gave up 4 bases and J gave up 6 bases; unmatched junction bases: 7. The CDR3 nucleotides are TGCAGCGTTGTAGGGACTAGCGGGAGAGCCCAGACCCAGTACTTC. It specifies CSVVGTSGRAQTQYF.

The chain employs TRBV30 and TRBJ2-1, with D possibly being TRBD2 (7 bases). This CDR3 is built from 13 residues. With 1 base removed from V and 8 bases from J, the gap between germline ends came to 12 bases. The germline V gene encodes CDR1 GTSNPN and CDR2 SVGIG (reference sequence). The CDR3 loop reads CAWSGGGGDEQFF. The CDR3 DNA reads TGTGCCTGGAGTGGAGGGGGAGGGGATGAGCAGTTCTTC.

The chain carries TRBV15 and TRBJ2-1; TRBD2 matches 7 bases. The CDR3 runs 15 residues. Per germline, CDR1 LNHNV and CDR2 YYDKDF (reference sequence). With 1 base clipped from V and 5 bases from J, the junction kept 5 bases outside the gene matches. The CDR3 region has the DNA TGTGCCACCAGCAGAGGGGCTAGCGGAGACAATGAGCAGTTCTTC. It is translated as CATSRGASGDNEQFF.

The chain couples TRBV29-1 to TRBJ1-2; the D gene is possibly TRBD1 (6 bases). V was cut by 7 bases and J by 6 bases, with 18 bases left in between. Germline V lookup: CDR1 SQVTM, CDR2 ANQGSEA. CDR3 size: 13 residues. The CDR3 here is CSAYTGTRNGYTF. CDR3 nucleotides: TGCAGCGCCTATACCGGGACACGCAATGGCTACACCTTC. The full variable domain, completed using reference TRBV29-1 and TRBJ1-2, is SAVISQKPSRDICQRGTSLTIQCQVDSQVTMMFWYRQQPGQSLTLIATANQGSEATYESGFVIDKFPISRPNLTFSTLTVSNMSPEDSSIYLCSAYTGTRNGYTFGSGTRLTVV.

The J gene is TRBJ2-3, the V gene TRBV30; D is uncertain. Germline V gene lookup returns CDR1 GTSNPN and CDR2 SVGIG (reference sequence). Trimming shortened V by 8 bases and J by 0 bases, and 15 bases separated the two germline ends. The length of the CDR3 is 14 residues. The CDR3 sequence: CAIKLGPSTDTQYF. In DNA form, the CDR3 reads TGTGCCATCAAACTGGGTCCTAGCACAGATACGCAGTATTTT.

This clone was recorded a few times. V and J are TRBV2 and TRBJ1-2; tentatively, D is TRBD1 (5 bases). V shed 7 bases and J shed 0 bases, with 9 bases lying between them. Germline V gene sequence: CDR1 SNHLY, CDR2 FYNNEI. The CDR3 totals 13 residues. Here the CDR3 reads CASTDRPNYGYTF. CDR3 nucleotides: TGTGCCAGCACCGACAGACCTAACTATGGCTACACCTTC.

The CDR3 nucleotides are TGTGCCATTAGGGAAAGGGGCTTGGATAACTATGGCTACACCTTC. Translating it yields CAIRERGLDNYGYTF. This chain joins TRBV10-3 and TRBJ1-2, with a weak D call TRBD1 (5 bases). The CDR3 has 15 amino acids. The V gene's germline CDR1 is ENHRY and CDR2 SYGVKD. V lost 9 bases and J lost 1, with 18 bases in between.